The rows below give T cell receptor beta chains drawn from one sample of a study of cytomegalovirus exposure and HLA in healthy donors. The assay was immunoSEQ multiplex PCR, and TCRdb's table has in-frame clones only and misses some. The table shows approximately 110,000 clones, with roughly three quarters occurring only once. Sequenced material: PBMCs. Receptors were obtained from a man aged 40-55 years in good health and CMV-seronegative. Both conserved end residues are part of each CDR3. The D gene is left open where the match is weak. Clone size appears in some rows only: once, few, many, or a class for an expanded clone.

CDR3 protein: CASSLASSYEQYF
CDR3 DNA: TGCGCCAGCAGCTTGGCGTCTTCCTACGAGCAGTACTTC
V gene: TRBV5-1
clone size: medium-sized
J gene: TRBJ2-7
D gene: -

CDR3 protein: CASSSTPPGTQYF
CDR3 DNA: TGTGCCAGCAGCAGTACGCCTCCCGGGACCCAGTACTTC
V gene: TRBV5-6
clone size: once
J gene: TRBJ2-5
D gene: -

CDR3 protein: CASSYSWGGLRNEQFF
CDR3 DNA: TGTGCCAGCAGTTACTCTTGGGGGGGCCTCCGCAATGAGCAGTTCTTC
V gene: TRBV6-5
clone size: -
J gene: TRBJ2-1
D gene: -

CDR3 protein: CAWSGGGGEGNYGYTF
CDR3 DNA: TGTGCCTGGAGTGGTGGAGGGGGCGAGGGTAACTATGGCTACACCTTC
V gene: TRBV30
clone size: -
J gene: TRBJ1-2
D gene: TRBD1

CDR3 protein: CASSQYYTF
CDR3 DNA: TGTGCCAGCAGCCAATATTACACCTTC
V gene: TRBV3-1/TRBV3-2
clone size: -
J gene: TRBJ1-2
D gene: -

CDR3 protein: CASSVGLAVGYEQYF
CDR3 DNA: TGTGCCAGCAGTGTCGGACTAGCCGTAGGGTACGAGCAGTACTTC
V gene: TRBV27
clone size: once
J gene: TRBJ2-7
D gene: TRBD2

CDR3 protein: CASSEGQTHSNQPQHF
CDR3 DNA: TGTGCCAGCAGTGAGGGACAGACTCATAGCAATCAGCCCCAGCATTTT
V gene: TRBV2
clone size: -
J gene: TRBJ1-5
D gene: TRBD1

CDR3 protein: CASSQDGTRNSDTQYF
CDR3 DNA: TGTGCCAGCAGCCAAGACGGGACTAGAAATTCAGATACGCAGTATTTT
V gene: TRBV4-2
clone size: few
J gene: TRBJ2-3
D gene: TRBD2

CDR3 protein: CASSPRGQGFGNVAGELFF
CDR3 DNA: TGTGCCAGCTCACCAAGGGGACAGGGATTCGGCAATGTCGCCGGGGAGCTGTTTTTT
V gene: TRBV18
clone size: -
J gene: TRBJ2-2
D gene: TRBD1

CDR3 protein: CASSLAGKDSPLHF
CDR3 DNA: TGCGCCAGCAGCTTGGCCGGGAAGGATTCACCCCTCCACTTT
V gene: TRBV5-1
clone size: -
J gene: TRBJ1-6
D gene: -

CDR3 protein: CASSLDRGFGYGYTF
CDR3 DNA: TGTGCCAGCAGCTTAGACAGGGGGTTCGGGTATGGCTACACCTTC
V gene: TRBV7-8
clone size: few
J gene: TRBJ1-2
D gene: TRBD1

CDR3 protein: CSVAQSQGYTF
CDR3 DNA: TGCAGCGTTGCACAGTCTCAAGGCTACACCTTC
V gene: TRBV29-1
clone size: -
J gene: TRBJ1-2
D gene: -

CDR3 protein: CASSFTPARQGFTEAFF
CDR3 DNA: TGTGCCAGCAGTTTCACCCCCGCGCGGCAGGGGTTCACTGAAGCTTTCTTT
V gene: TRBV2
clone size: -
J gene: TRBJ1-1
D gene: -

CDR3 protein: CAWSVGPQGNIQYF
CDR3 DNA: TGTGCCTGGAGTGTAGGACCCCAGGGGAACATTCAGTACTTC
V gene: TRBV30
clone size: once
J gene: TRBJ2-4
D gene: -

CDR3 protein: CASSNRDNAYNEQFF
CDR3 DNA: TGTGCCAGCAGCAACCGGGACAACGCCTACAATGAGCAGTTCTTC
V gene: TRBV11-3
clone size: -
J gene: TRBJ2-1
D gene: -

CDR3 protein: CASRTGTGSYTEAFF
CDR3 DNA: TGTGCCAGCAGAACCGGGACAGGGTCGTACACTGAAGCTTTCTTT
V gene: TRBV28
clone size: -
J gene: TRBJ1-1
D gene: TRBD1

CDR3 protein: CASSLASGSREQYF
CDR3 DNA: TGTGCCAGCAGCTTGGCTAGCGGGAGTCGGGAGCAGTACTTC
V gene: TRBV5-4
clone size: -
J gene: TRBJ2-7
D gene: TRBD2

CDR3 protein: CAWDNRASNQPQHF
CDR3 DNA: TGTGCCTGGGATAACAGGGCTAGCAATCAGCCCCAGCATTTT
V gene: TRBV30
clone size: -
J gene: TRBJ1-5
D gene: -

CDR3 protein: CASSYSSRWGNTIYF
CDR3 DNA: TGTGCCAGCAGTTACTCCTCGAGGTGGGGAAACACCATATATTTT
V gene: TRBV6-5
clone size: -
J gene: TRBJ1-3
D gene: -

CDR3 protein: CASSIARTGLSEQYF
CDR3 DNA: TGTGCCAGTAGTATAGCCAGGACAGGGTTGAGTGAGCAGTACTTC
V gene: TRBV19
clone size: -
J gene: TRBJ2-7
D gene: TRBD1

CDR3 protein: CSVEMGSETQYF
CDR3 DNA: TGCAGCGTTGAAATGGGGAGCGAGACCCAGTACTTC
V gene: TRBV29-1
clone size: few
J gene: TRBJ2-5
D gene: -

CDR3 protein: CASSTATGYEQYF
CDR3 DNA: TGTGCCAGTAGTACAGCAACAGGTTACGAGCAGTACTTC
V gene: TRBV19
clone size: -
J gene: TRBJ2-7
D gene: -

CDR3 protein: CASSARGNEKLFF
CDR3 DNA: TGTGCCAGCTCCGCCAGGGGTAATGAAAAACTGTTTTTT
V gene: TRBV2
clone size: -
J gene: TRBJ1-4
D gene: -

CDR3 protein: CASSMMTDYGYTF
CDR3 DNA: TGTGCCAGTAGTATGATGACAGACTATGGCTACACCTTC
V gene: TRBV19
clone size: -
J gene: TRBJ1-2
D gene: -

CDR3 protein: CASSSDAVSTGELFF
CDR3 DNA: TGTGCCAGCAGCTCCGACGCGGTGTCCACCGGGGAGCTGTTTTTT
V gene: TRBV7-9
clone size: -
J gene: TRBJ2-2
D gene: -

CDR3 protein: CAWSEQENQPQHF
CDR3 DNA: TGTGCCTGGAGCGAGCAGGAAAATCAGCCCCAGCATTTT
V gene: TRBV30
clone size: -
J gene: TRBJ1-5
D gene: -

CDR3 protein: CASSARQGTGELFF
CDR3 DNA: TGTGCCAGCAGCGCCCGACAGGGAACCGGGGAGCTGTTTTTT
V gene: TRBV7-8
clone size: -
J gene: TRBJ2-2
D gene: TRBD1

CDR3 protein: CASSAQGLESPLHF
CDR3 DNA: TGTGCCAGCAGTGCGCAGGGACTTGAATCACCCCTCCACTTT
V gene: TRBV6-5
clone size: -
J gene: TRBJ1-6
D gene: -

CDR3 protein: CARNSRGHNYGYTF
CDR3 DNA: TGTGCTAGAAATTCCAGGGGGCATAACTATGGCTACACCTTC
V gene: TRBV12-5
clone size: -
J gene: TRBJ1-2
D gene: TRBD1